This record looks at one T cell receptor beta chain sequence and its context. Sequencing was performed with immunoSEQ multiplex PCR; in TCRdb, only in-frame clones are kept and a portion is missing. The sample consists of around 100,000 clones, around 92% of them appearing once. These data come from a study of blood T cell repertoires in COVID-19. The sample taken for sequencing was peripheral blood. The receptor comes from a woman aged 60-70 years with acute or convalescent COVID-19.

This chain's CDR3 is CASSQAGGSGANVLTF. CDR3 nucleotide sequence: TGTGCCAGCTCCCAAGCGGGAGGTTCTGGGGCCAACGTCCTGACTTTC. The genes are TRBV28 and TRBJ2-6, with 9 bases fitting TRBD2. The CDR3 totals 16 residues. From germline, CDR1 is MDHEN and CDR2 SYDVKM. Trimming took 8 bases from V and 1 from J; bases not matched to a gene: 6.